This note documents a single TCR beta chain sequence. Its antigen is not known. Rearranged V-D-J TRB sequences were amplified with a mixed TRB-A/B primer pool. TCRdb called the multiplex PCR reads again in MiXCR, with one record for every CDR3 protein. The sample carries about 1,800 distinct CDR3 sequences, over 55% recorded once. This specimen comes from a study of T cell repertoires in aging, cancer and after chemotherapy. The wider study: Donors were grouped into six age bands spanning 30 or younger through 70 or older. Chronic lymphocytic leukemia patients on fludarabine- or bendamustine-based regimens gave paired samples before and after chemotherapy. Study-level points and caveats: In hematological cancer patients, infiltrated lymphoid organs may have impaired thymic emigration or peripheral T cell expansion. Healthy donors lost TCR diversity with age mainly through richness, cancer patients through richness and evenness.

TCR beta rearrangements were amplified from peripheral blood genomic DNA. Germline CDR1 and CDR2: SQVTM and ANQGSEA. V dropped 5 bases and J dropped 0 bases, with 8 bases sitting between them. The CDR3 consists of 12 residues. The chain employs TRBV29-1 and TRBJ2-7; D is undetermined. The sample consisted of blood. This TCR came from a human donor with a blood cancer. The CDR3 here is CSVTSSSYEQYF. The DNA of the CDR3 is TGCAGCGTTACATCCAGCTCCTACGAGCAGTACTTC.